This T cell receptor (beta chain) was obtained from a study of T cell clusters in autoimmune cytopenias. Broader study findings: Primary autoimmune cytopenia patients appeared to lack physiological T cell clusters present in healthy donors. A dominant lymphoma-associated repertoire apparently masked the cluster-lack signature in secondary cytopenia versus chronic lymphocytic leukemia. TRB repertoire shifts in secondary cytopenia and chronic lymphocytic leukemia mostly reflected lymphoma, not autoimmunity. Functional roles of the in silico T cell clusters still await experimental validation.

One tube held mixed TRB-A and TRB-B primer pools for touch-down PCR. From its re-call of the multiplex PCR reads, TCRdb lists each CDR3 protein once, without DNA. The sample table sets out about 1,200 distinct CDR3 sequences. Some 40,000 genome equivalents of blood DNA were amplified for TRB. For this clonotype: Its antigen is undetermined.

Germline V gives CDR1 SGHTA, CDR2 FQGNSA. The CDR3 runs 16 residues. This sequence originates from a human donor with an autoimmune cytopenia or autoimmune hepatitis (not recorded which). The V call is TRBV7-2, the J call TRBJ1-2; TCRdb names TRBD1, which stays unverified in the absence of DNA. Input material: peripheral blood. The CDR3 sequence: CASSLRSGSWGYGYTF.